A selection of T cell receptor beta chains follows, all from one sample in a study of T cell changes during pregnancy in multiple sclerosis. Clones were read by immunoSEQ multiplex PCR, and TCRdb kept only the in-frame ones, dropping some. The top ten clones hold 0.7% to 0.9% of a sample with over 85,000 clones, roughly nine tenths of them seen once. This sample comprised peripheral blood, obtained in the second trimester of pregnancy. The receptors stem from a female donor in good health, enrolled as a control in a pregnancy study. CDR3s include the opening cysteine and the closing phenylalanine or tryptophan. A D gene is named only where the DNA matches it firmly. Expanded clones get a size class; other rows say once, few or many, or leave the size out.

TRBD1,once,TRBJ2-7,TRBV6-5,CASSSSGTGSYEQYF,TGTGCCAGCAGTTCCTCCGGGACAGGCTCCTACGAGCAGTACTTC
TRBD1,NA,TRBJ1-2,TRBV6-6,CASSSTKTGNDGYTF,TGTGCCAGCAGTTCGACGAAGACAGGGAATGACGGCTACACCTTC
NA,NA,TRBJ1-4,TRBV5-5,CASSPEYGGREDEKLFF,TGTGCCAGCAGCCCCGAGTACGGGGGGAGGGAGGATGAAAAACTGTTTTTT
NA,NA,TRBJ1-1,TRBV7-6,CASSRPSLEVAFF,TGTGCCAGCAGCCGACCTTCCTTGGAGGTAGCTTTCTTT
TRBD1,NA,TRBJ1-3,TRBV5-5,CASSSRRGGNTIYF,TGTGCCAGCAGCTCCCGCAGGGGGGGAAACACCATATATTTT
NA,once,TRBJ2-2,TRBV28,CASSLGQARSGELFF,TGTGCCAGCAGTTTAGGCCAGGCCCGATCCGGGGAGCTGTTTTTT
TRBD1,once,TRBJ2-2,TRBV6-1,CASSVVDRGWAGELFF,TGTGCCAGCAGTGTGGTGGACAGGGGGTGGGCCGGGGAGCTGTTTTTT
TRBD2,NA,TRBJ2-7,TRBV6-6,CASSYELAGGHGQYF,TGTGCCAGCAGTTATGAACTAGCGGGAGGGCACGGGCAGTACTTC
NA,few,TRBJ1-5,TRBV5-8,CASSLQSNQPQHF,TGTGCCAGCAGCTTACAGTCGAATCAGCCCCAGCATTTT
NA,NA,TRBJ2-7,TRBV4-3,CASSQGVMNSEQYF,TGCGCCAGCAGCCAAGGCGTAATGAACTCCGAGCAGTACTTC